A single sample gave rise to the 29 T cell receptor beta chains below, sequenced in a study of T cell repertoires in cytomegalovirus infection. No antigen has been assigned to these receptors. TCRdb re-derived calls from the reads in MiXCR, one entry per CDR3 protein. The table includes about 740,000 distinct CDR3 sequences, around a third detected once. The sample in question was cultured PBMCs, obtained from culture after CMV antigen stimulation. All receptors come from a human donor in good health (CMV status not recorded). Some clones in this sample may be carry-over from other donors' samples.

The genes are TRBV11-2 and TRBJ2-7, with 8 bases identical to TRBD2. Trimming cost V 8 bases and J 7 bases; bases outside gene matches: 10. The CDR3 runs to 13 residues. Germline assignment: CDR1 SGHAT and CDR2 FQNNGV. The CDR3 sequence is CASGTSGIGEQYF. The CDR3 bases are TGTGCCAGCGGTACTAGCGGCATCGGGGAGCAGTACTTC.

There are a few counts of this clonotype. The chain joins TRBV12-3 or TRBV12-4 to TRBJ1-1; the match to TRBD1 covers 10 bases. The CDR3 sequence is 13 residues long. Trimming at V came to 5 bases and at J to 10 bases, leaving 7 bases not matched to a gene. CDR3 protein: CASSPDRGQGAFF. The CDR3 DNA sequence: TGTGCCAGCAGTCCCGACAGGGGGCAAGGAGCTTTCTTT.

The genes are TRBV29-1 and TRBJ1-3, with D uncertain. V lost 4 bases, J lost 2 bases, and 9 bases lay in between. Germline CDR1 SQVTM, CDR2 ANQGSEA. The CDR3 loop spans 13 amino acids. CDR3 sequence (DNA): TGCAGCGTTGTAGCGGTAACTGGAAACACCATATATTTT. This codes for CSVVAVTGNTIYF.

The chain carries TRBV19 and TRBJ1-6; D is uncertain. V was pared by 3 bases and J by 10 bases, with 13 bases between. The germline gives CDR1 LNHDA, CDR2 SQIVND (reference sequence). CDR3 length equals 14 residues. The CDR3 DNA is TGTGCCAGTAGTATTGAGACGGAGGGATCACCCCTCCACTTT. This sequence encodes CASSIETEGSPLHF.

This clonotype has a handful of counts. V and J are TRBV7-2 and TRBJ2-3; D remains ambiguous. Trimming pared 5 bases from V and 6 bases from J, leaving 15 bases between. The CDR3 totals 14 residues. Germline CDR1 SGHTA, CDR2 FQGNSA. CDR3 amino acids: CASSPDQFIDTQYF. The CDR3 DNA follows: TGTGCCAGCAGCCCCGATCAATTTATTGATACGCAGTATTTT.

This chain connects TRBV7-2 to TRBJ1-2; D remains unclear. The length of the CDR3 is 14 residues. Trimming shortened V by 7 bases and J by 4 bases, and 16 bases separated the two germline ends. Germline CDR1 and CDR2: SGHTA and FQGNSA. The CDR3 loop is CASTTRTRGYGYTF. CDR3 coding DNA: TGTGCCAGCACCACACGGACTAGAGGCTATGGCTACACCTTC.

This clonotype was seen repeatedly, ten times or more. The chain recombines TRBV7-2 with TRBJ2-7; D remains ambiguous. Trimming stripped 5 bases from V and 1 base from J, with 9 bases between. Germline V lookup: CDR1 SGHTA, CDR2 FQGNSA. The CDR3 has 13 amino acids. CDR3 in amino acids: CASSPSPSYEQYF. The CDR3 nucleotides read TGTGCCAGCAGCCCCAGCCCGTCCTACGAGCAGTACTTC.

This clonotype appeared a few times. The chain couples TRBV12-3 or TRBV12-4 to TRBJ2-4, with TRBD2 as a possible D gene (6 bases). The CDR3 has 15 amino acids. Between the trimmed V and J ends, which lost 2 bases and 0 bases, there was a span of 8 bases. The CDR3 here is CASSLWRGAKNIQYF. CDR3 in DNA: TGTGCCAGCAGTTTATGGAGGGGAGCCAAAAACATTCAGTACTTC.

This chain joins TRBV7-6 and TRBJ2-2, with D tentatively TRBD1 (5 bases). The CDR3 covers 17 residues. Germline CDR1 is SGHVS and CDR2 is FNYEAQ. Trimming shortened V by 2 bases and J by 3 bases, and 16 bases separated the two germline ends. The CDR3 loop is CASSLLTEVEYTGELFF. CDR3 sequence (DNA): TGTGCCAGCAGCTTACTGACAGAAGTAGAATACACCGGGGAGCTGTTTTTT.

This clonotype has only a few counts. The CDR3 DNA follows: TGTGCCAGCAGCGCGACCGGGCACCCGAATTCACCCCTCCACTTT. Protein product: CASSATGHPNSPLHF. The chain is built from TRBV7-6 and TRBJ1-6; no definite D call. CDR3 size: 15 residues. The V end lost 5 bases, the J end lost 7 bases, and 15 bases lay between the germline ends. In germline, CDR1 is SGHVS, CDR2 FNYEAQ.

V usage is TRBV11-2 and J usage is TRBJ1-1; D remains unclear. V gave up 4 bases and J gave up 2 bases, with 5 bases separating them. Germline V gene data show CDR1 as SGHAT and CDR2 as FQNNGV. This CDR3 has 12 amino acids. The CDR3 DNA follows: TGTGCCAGCAGCTCGCACAACACTGAAGCTTTCTTT. Its protein is CASSSHNTEAFF.

This clonotype came up once. The V gene is TRBV20-1, the J gene TRBJ1-6; perhaps TRBD1 as D (5 bases). The CDR3 covers 17 residues. Germline V gives CDR1 DFQATT, CDR2 SNEGSKA (reference sequence). V was pared by 0 bases and J by 11 bases, with 23 bases between. The CDR3 loop is CSARDPSGTGIGAPLHF. The CDR3 DNA reads as TGCAGTGCTAGAGACCCCTCCGGGACGGGAATTGGGGCACCCCTCCACTTT.

The rearrangement uses TRBV5-1 and TRBJ1-1; 12 nucleotides line up with TRBD1. The junction had 8 bases not matched to a gene; V was cut back by 1 base and J by 4 bases. Germline V lookup: CDR1 SGHRS, CDR2 YFSETQ. The CDR3 sequence is 17 residues long. The CDR3 reads CASSLMGQGARSTEAFF. CDR3 DNA sequence: TGCGCCAGCAGCTTGATGGGACAGGGGGCGCGAAGCACTGAAGCTTTCTTT.

This clonotype was observed a handful of times. The chain recombines TRBV7-2 with TRBJ1-1; no firm D call. The CDR3 has 13 residues. Germline V gene sequence: CDR1 SGHTA, CDR2 FQGNSA. V lost 5 bases, J lost 1 base, and 8 bases lay in between. Written as DNA, the CDR3 is TGTGCCAGCAGCATCGACCAGAACACTGAAGCTTTCTTT. Translated: CASSIDQNTEAFF.

The chain combines TRBV5-4 with TRBJ2-1; TRBD2 aligns across 9 bases. The CDR3 consists of 16 residues. With V trimmed by 3 bases and J by 3 bases, 7 bases remained unmatched. The germline gives CDR1 SGHNT, CDR2 YYREEE (reference sequence). The CDR3 here is CASSWPRSGSYNEQFF. The CDR3 DNA sequence: TGTGCCAGCAGCTGGCCACGTAGCGGGAGCTACAATGAGCAGTTCTTC.

The rearrangement joins TRBV18 to TRBJ2-7, with D possibly TRBD1 on 6 matching bases. V lost 6 bases, J lost 7 bases, and 16 bases lay in between. Germline V gene data show CDR1 as KGHSH and CDR2 as LQKENI. This CDR3 is built from 13 residues. CDR3 in DNA: TGTGCCAGCTCCCCCGACAGGTCGCGGGAGCAGTACTTC. Translated: CASSPDRSREQYF.

This clonotype was seen only a few times. The chain employs TRBV6-2 or TRBV6-3 and TRBJ2-2; TRBD1 agrees at 8 bases. The V gene's germline CDR1 is MNHEY and CDR2 SVGEGT. The CDR3 covers 16 residues. Trimming took 5 bases from V and 5 from J; bases not matched to a gene: 10. For the CDR3, the DNA is TGTGCCAGCAGTCCCCGCGGGACAGGAAAGACCGGGGAGCTGTTTTTT. This codes for CASSPRGTGKTGELFF.

This clonotype was observed a few times. The chain uses TRBV7-2 and TRBJ2-7; maybe TRBD2 (5 bases). From germline, CDR1 is SGHTA and CDR2 FQGNSA. CDR3 length equals 13 residues. Deletions cut 5 bases from V and 3 bases from J, with 11 bases between. CDR3 residues: CASSKEGSYEQYF. As DNA, the CDR3 is TGTGCCAGCAGCAAAGAGGGCAGCTACGAGCAGTACTTC.

The genes are TRBV15 and TRBJ1-5, with D possibly TRBD1 on 5 matching bases. Trimming left V 1 base short and J 5 bases short, with 12 bases between. This CDR3 has 15 residues. CDR1 is LNHNV, CDR2 YYDKDF, per germline (reference sequence). The CDR3 sequence is CATSRVTDSYQPQHF. DNA for the CDR3: TGTGCCACCAGCAGAGTAACTGACAGTTATCAGCCCCAGCATTTT.

This clonotype appeared a few times. This chain connects TRBV20-1 to TRBJ2-1; 11 bases match TRBD2. Germline V gives CDR1 DFQATT, CDR2 SNEGSKA (reference sequence). The V segment lost 2 bases and the J segment 5 bases; nucleotides outside the gene matches: 8. This CDR3 has 16 amino acids. The CDR3: CSARWASGGTDNEQFF. The DNA for the CDR3 is TGCAGTGCTAGATGGGCTAGCGGGGGGACGGACAATGAGCAGTTCTTC.

This clonotype was recorded a few times. The gene calls are TRBV15 and TRBJ1-2; the D is unclear. The CDR3 sequence is 15 residues long. In germline, CDR1 is LNHNV, CDR2 YYDKDF (reference sequence). Trimming removed 0 bases from V and 4 bases from J, with 12 bases in between. In DNA, the CDR3 is TGTGCCACCAGCAGAGAACCGTTGGCTGGCTATGGCTACACCTTC. This translates into CATSREPLAGYGYTF.

The chain joins TRBV11-2 to TRBJ2-6, with a possible D match to TRBD2 (5 bases). The V gene's germline CDR1 is SGHAT and CDR2 FQNNGV. This CDR3 has 15 amino acids. Trimming removed 5 bases at V and 2 bases at J, with 10 bases between. For the CDR3, the DNA is TGTGCCAGCAGCAGGCCGGGGACTGGGGCCAACGTCCTGACTTTC. Its translation is CASSRPGTGANVLTF.

This clonotype was recorded at least ten times. The rearrangement uses TRBV7-2 and TRBJ1-2, with 7 bases lining up with TRBD1. With 2 bases clipped from V and 4 bases from J, the junction kept 10 bases outside the gene matches. The CDR3 has 16 amino acids. CDR1 and CDR2 (germline): SGHTA, FQGNSA. The CDR3 reads CASSLSRDRAGYGYTF. The CDR3 nucleotides are TGTGCCAGCAGCTTATCCCGCGACAGGGCCGGCTATGGCTACACCTTC.

The chain carries TRBV2 and TRBJ2-1; 7 nucleotides match TRBD2. The V gene end was trimmed by 3 bases and the J gene end by 6 bases; junction bases not matched to a gene: 11. CDR3 length equals 16 residues. Germline loops: CDR1 SNHLY, CDR2 FYNNEI. The CDR3 loop reads CASSDSYGRTLNEQFF. The CDR3 DNA reads TGTGCCAGCAGTGACTCTTACGGGAGGACCCTCAATGAGCAGTTCTTC. Using reference TRBV2 and TRBJ2-1 for the parts outside the CDR3, the full variable domain is EPEVTQTPSHQVTQMGQEVILRCVPISNHLYFYWYRQILGQKVEFLVSFYNNEISEKSEIFDDQFSVERPDGSNFTLKIRSTKLEDSAMYFCASSDSYGRTLNEQFFGPGTRLTVL.

This clonotype was detected ten times or more. The chain is built from TRBV7-2 and TRBJ2-3; the D gene is possibly TRBD2 (5 bases). Between the trimmed V and J ends, which lost 5 bases and 5 bases, there was a span of 11 bases. Germline CDR1 is SGHTA and CDR2 is FQGNSA. The CDR3 covers 13 residues. The CDR3 spells CASSPASGDTQYF. The CDR3 region has the DNA TGTGCCAGCAGCCCAGCGAGCGGAGATACGCAGTATTTT. The variable domain in full, with the rest retrieved from reference TRBV7-2 and TRBJ2-3, is GAGVSQSPSNKVTEKGKDVELRCDPISGHTALYWYRQSLGQGLEFLIYFQGNSAPDKSGLPSDRFSAERTGGSVSTLTIQRTQQEDSAVYLCASSPASGDTQYFGPGTRLTVL.

This clonotype was picked up one time. This sequence joins TRBV7-9 and TRBJ2-3; 8 bases are shared with TRBD1. The CDR3 extends over 16 amino acids. The trim removed 2 bases at V and 3 bases at J, leaving 7 bases unmatched. Germline CDR1 reads SEHNR; CDR2 reads FQNEAQ (reference sequence). The CDR3 spells CASSLSGGRWTDTQYF. The CDR3 DNA reads as TGTGCCAGCAGCTTATCAGGGGGCCGGTGGACAGATACGCAGTATTTT. Supplemented by reference TRBV7-9 and TRBJ2-3, the full variable domain reads DTGVSQNPRHKITKRGQNVTFRCDPISEHNRLYWYRQTLGQGPEFLTYFQNEAQLEKSRLLSDRFSAERPKGSFSTLEIQRTEQGDSAMYLCASSLSGGRWTDTQYFGPGTRLTVL.

This chain links TRBV6-1 with TRBJ1-1; D uncertain. Trimming stripped 3 bases from V and 0 bases from J, with 8 bases between. This CDR3 region has 14 residues. Germline loops: CDR1 MNHNS, CDR2 SASEGT. CDR3 nucleotide sequence: TGTGCCAGCAGTGAGGAAAGGCTGAACACTGAAGCTTTCTTT. Residues: CASSEERLNTEAFF.

The rearrangement uses TRBV2 and TRBJ2-7; D ambiguous. From germline, CDR1 is SNHLY and CDR2 FYNNEI. This CDR3 is built from 13 residues. Deletions cut 7 bases from V and 4 bases from J, with 14 bases between. The CDR3 sequence is CASTLKYQYEQYF. The CDR3 DNA sequence: TGTGCCAGCACCCTCAAATACCAATACGAGCAGTACTTC.

The chain links TRBV29-1 to TRBJ1-1, with D perhaps matching TRBD1 (5 bases). Germline V gene data show CDR1 as SQVTM and CDR2 as ANQGSEA. The germline V and J ends were trimmed by 7 bases and 6 bases, with 15 bases remaining between them. CDR3 length: 12 amino acids. CDR3 amino acids: CSARNLGAEAFF. The CDR3 DNA reads as TGCAGCGCAAGAAATCTGGGGGCTGAAGCTTTCTTT.